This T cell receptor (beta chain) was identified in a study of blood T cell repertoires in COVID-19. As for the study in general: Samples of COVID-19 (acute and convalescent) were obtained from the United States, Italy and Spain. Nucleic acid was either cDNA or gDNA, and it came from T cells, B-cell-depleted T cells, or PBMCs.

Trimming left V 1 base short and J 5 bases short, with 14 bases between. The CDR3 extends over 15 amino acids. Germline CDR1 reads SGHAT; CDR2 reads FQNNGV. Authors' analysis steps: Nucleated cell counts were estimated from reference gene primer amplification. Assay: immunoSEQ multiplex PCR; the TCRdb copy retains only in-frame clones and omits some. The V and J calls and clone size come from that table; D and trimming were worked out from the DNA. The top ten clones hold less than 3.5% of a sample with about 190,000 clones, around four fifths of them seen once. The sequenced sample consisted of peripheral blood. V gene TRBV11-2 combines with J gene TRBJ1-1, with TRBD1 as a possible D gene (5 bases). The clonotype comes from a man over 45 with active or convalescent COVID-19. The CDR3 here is CASSLGSGLGTEAFF. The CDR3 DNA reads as TGTGCCAGCAGCTTAGGGTCAGGGCTAGGAACTGAAGCTTTCTTT.